The 5 T cell receptor beta chains below were found in one sample sequenced in a study of blood T cell repertoires in COVID-19. Sequencing was performed with immunoSEQ multiplex PCR; in TCRdb, only in-frame clones are kept and a portion is missing. In the table there are some 200,000 clones, roughly 82% of which are singletons. The specimen was peripheral blood. All receptors derive from a man aged 50 or older with active or convalescent COVID-19.

V gene TRBV7-8 combines with J gene TRBJ1-2; D possibly corresponds to TRBD1 (5 bases). The CDR3 totals 15 residues. The V gene's germline CDR1 is SGHVS and CDR2 FQNEAQ. V was cut by 2 bases and J by 4 bases, with 14 bases left in between. As DNA, the CDR3 is TGTGCCAGCAGCTTACTGGGGGGAGGGGTCTATGGCTACACCTTC. Amino acid sequence: CASSLLGGGVYGYTF.

This sequence joins TRBV9 and TRBJ2-7; TRBD1 might be the D (5 bases). The germline CDR1 and CDR2 sequences are SGDLS and YYNGEE. The ends were cut back, 3 bases at V and 5 bases at J, with 15 bases in the middle. There are 14 residues in the CDR3. DNA of the CDR3: TGTGCCAGCAGCGAACAATTGGGGCCGCACGAGCAGTACTTC. Protein product: CASSEQLGPHEQYF.

The chain is built from TRBV28 and TRBJ1-2; TRBD1 matches at 9 bases. V lost 7 bases, J lost 2 bases, and 5 bases stayed unmatched. Germline assignment: CDR1 MDHEN and CDR2 SYDVKM. The CDR3 length is 14 residues. The CDR3 is CASTNRGLNYGYTF. The CDR3 region has the DNA TGTGCCAGCACCAACAGGGGGCTCAACTATGGCTACACCTTC.

This clone was observed a handful of times. This chain joins TRBV7-9 and TRBJ1-2; TRBD1 matches at 9 bases. The CDR3 extends over 15 amino acids. V gave up 5 bases and J gave up 5 bases; unmatched junction bases: 9. In germline, CDR1 is SEHNR, CDR2 FQNEAQ (reference sequence). This CDR3 reads CASSVPGQGGYGYTF. CDR3 in DNA: TGTGCCAGCAGCGTACCGGGACAGGGAGGATATGGCTACACCTTC.

The chain is built from TRBV2 and TRBJ2-1; tentative D call: TRBD1 (5 bases). CDR1 and CDR2 (germline): SNHLY, FYNNEI. Trimming left V 3 bases short and J 0 bases short, with 12 bases between. The CDR3 runs 16 residues. As DNA, the CDR3 is TGTGCCAGCAGTGACAGGGTCCAGGGCTCCTACAATGAGCAGTTCTTC. Protein sequence: CASSDRVQGSYNEQFF.